This T cell receptor (beta chain) came from a study of blood T cell repertoires in COVID-19. As for the study in general: PBMCs, B-cell-depleted T cells, or T cells were the source of the cDNA or gDNA that made up the material.

Per the original data handling: Scientists estimated how many nucleated cells there were by amplifying reference gene primers. TCRdb's table, derived via immunoSEQ multiplex PCR, lists solely in-frame clones and lacks some. V and J calls and clone size come straight from that table; D and trimming were deduced from the DNA. This sample has some 210,000 clones; around 81% occur once, and the top ten carry around 9%. Germline V lookup: CDR1 LNHDA, CDR2 SQIVND (reference sequence). V was trimmed by 6 bases and J by 2 bases, leaving 12 bases between them. The CDR3 runs to 14 residues. Participant ages covered about 18 to 89 years across about two dozen US areas. Cohorts were determined from participant-reported clinical history.

The TCR originated in a woman aged 50 to 60 with acute COVID-19. The sequenced material came from PBMCs or T cells enriched from blood (not recorded which). V gene TRBV19 combines with J gene TRBJ2-3; D perhaps matches TRBD2 (5 bases). The CDR3 loop reads CASRSSEVTDTQYF. As DNA, the CDR3 is TGTGCCAGTAGGAGTAGCGAGGTCACAGATACGCAGTATTTT.